Detailed here is one T cell receptor beta chain. This record comes from a study of long-term antiretroviral therapy in people with HIV. immunoSEQ v3.0 was run at survey level. Repertoires were generated with immunoSEQ multiplex PCR, while TCRdb's copy carries only in-frame clones and drops some. The data contain about 12,000 clones, around 77% of them singletons. From germline, CDR1 is MNHNY and CDR2 SVGAGI (reference sequence). The CDR3 is 16 amino acids. The junction had 7 bases not matched to a gene; V was cut back by 6 bases and J by 0 bases. Donors each had at least one pre-ART PBMC sample and at least two post-ART ones. Specimens retained about 0.85-11 million cryopreserved PBMC preceding DNA extraction.

The receptor was derived from a woman aged 40 to 49 with HIV. The sequencing used unsorted PBMCs, collected 0.8 years before starting antiretroviral therapy. The chain carries TRBV6-6 and TRBJ2-2; 7 nucleotides align to TRBD1. The CDR3 protein is CASSHRQGANTGELFF. CDR3 sequence (DNA): TGTGCCAGCAGCCACAGGCAGGGGGCGAACACCGGGGAGCTGTTTTTT.